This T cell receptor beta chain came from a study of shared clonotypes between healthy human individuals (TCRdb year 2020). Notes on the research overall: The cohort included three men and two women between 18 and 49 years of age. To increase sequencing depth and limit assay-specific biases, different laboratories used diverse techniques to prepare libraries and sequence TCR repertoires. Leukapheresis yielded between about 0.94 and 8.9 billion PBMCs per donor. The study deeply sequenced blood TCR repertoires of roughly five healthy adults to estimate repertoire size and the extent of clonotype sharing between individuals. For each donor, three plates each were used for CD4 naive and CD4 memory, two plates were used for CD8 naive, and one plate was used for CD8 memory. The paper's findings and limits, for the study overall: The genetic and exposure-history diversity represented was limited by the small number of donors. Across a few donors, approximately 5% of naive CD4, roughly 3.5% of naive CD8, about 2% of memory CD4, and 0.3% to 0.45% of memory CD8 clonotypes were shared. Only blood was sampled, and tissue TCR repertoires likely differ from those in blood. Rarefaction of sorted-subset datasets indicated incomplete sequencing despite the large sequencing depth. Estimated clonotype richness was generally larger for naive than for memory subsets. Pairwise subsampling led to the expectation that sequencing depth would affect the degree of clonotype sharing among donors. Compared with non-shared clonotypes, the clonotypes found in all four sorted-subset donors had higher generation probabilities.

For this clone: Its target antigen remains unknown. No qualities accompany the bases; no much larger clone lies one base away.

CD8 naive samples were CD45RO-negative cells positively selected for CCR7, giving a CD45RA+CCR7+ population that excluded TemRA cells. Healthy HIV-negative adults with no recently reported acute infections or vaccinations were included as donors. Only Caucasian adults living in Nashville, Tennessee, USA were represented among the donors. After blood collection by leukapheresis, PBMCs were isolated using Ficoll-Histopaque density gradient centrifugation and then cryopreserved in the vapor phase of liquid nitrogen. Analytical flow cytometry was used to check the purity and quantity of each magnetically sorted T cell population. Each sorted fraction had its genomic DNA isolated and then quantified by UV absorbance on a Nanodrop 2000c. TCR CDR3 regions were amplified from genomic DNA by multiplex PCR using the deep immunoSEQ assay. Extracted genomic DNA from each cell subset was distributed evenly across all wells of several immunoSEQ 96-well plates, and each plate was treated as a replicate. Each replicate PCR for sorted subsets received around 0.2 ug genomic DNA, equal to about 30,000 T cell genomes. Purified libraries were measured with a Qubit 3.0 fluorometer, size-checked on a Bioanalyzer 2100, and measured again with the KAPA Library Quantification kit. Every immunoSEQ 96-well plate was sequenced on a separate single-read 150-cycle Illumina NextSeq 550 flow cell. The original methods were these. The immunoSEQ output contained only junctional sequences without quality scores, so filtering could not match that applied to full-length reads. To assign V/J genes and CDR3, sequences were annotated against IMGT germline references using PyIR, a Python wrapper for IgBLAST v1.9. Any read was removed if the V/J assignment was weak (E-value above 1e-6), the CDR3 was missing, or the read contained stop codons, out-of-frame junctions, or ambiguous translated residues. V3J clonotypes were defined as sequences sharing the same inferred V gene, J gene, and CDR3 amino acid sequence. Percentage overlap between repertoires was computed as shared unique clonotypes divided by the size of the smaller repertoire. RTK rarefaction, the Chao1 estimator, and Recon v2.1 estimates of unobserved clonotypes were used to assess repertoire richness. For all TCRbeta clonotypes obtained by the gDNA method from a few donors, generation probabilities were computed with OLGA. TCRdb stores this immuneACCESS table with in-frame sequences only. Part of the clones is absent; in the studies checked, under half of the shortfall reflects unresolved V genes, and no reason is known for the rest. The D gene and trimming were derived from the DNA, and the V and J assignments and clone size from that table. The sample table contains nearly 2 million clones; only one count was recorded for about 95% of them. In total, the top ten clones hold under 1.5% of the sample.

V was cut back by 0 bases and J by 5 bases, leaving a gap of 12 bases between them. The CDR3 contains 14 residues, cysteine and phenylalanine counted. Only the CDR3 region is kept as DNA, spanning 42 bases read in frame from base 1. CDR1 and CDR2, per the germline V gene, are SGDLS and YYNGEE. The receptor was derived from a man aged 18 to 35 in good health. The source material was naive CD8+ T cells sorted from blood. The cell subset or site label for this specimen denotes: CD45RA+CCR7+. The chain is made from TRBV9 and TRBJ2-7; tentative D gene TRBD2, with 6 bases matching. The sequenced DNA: TGTGCCAGCAGCGTAGGTGGCGGGGTCGACGAGCAGTACTTC. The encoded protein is CASSVGGGVDEQYF.